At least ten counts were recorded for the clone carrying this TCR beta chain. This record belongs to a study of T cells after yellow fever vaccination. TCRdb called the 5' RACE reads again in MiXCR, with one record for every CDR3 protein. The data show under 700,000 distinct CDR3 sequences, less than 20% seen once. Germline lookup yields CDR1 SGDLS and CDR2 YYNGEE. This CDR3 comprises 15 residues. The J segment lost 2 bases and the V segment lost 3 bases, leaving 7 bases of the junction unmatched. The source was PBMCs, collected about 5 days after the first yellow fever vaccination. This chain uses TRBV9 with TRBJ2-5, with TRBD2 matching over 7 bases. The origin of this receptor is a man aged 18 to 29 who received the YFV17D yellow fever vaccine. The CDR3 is CASSGGPGGQETQYF. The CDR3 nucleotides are TGTGCCAGCAGCGGGGGACCCGGGGGGCAAGAGACCCAGTACTTC.